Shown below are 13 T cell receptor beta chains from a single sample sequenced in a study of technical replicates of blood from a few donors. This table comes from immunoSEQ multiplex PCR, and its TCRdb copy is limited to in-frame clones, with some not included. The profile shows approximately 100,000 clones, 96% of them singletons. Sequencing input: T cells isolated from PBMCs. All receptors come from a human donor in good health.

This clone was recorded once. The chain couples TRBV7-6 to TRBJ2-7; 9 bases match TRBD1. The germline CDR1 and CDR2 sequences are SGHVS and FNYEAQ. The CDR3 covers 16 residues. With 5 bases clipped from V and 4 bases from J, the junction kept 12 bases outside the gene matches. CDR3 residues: CASSAPQGALNYEQYF. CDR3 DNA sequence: TGTGCCAGCAGCGCACCACAGGGGGCTCTCAATTACGAGCAGTACTTC.

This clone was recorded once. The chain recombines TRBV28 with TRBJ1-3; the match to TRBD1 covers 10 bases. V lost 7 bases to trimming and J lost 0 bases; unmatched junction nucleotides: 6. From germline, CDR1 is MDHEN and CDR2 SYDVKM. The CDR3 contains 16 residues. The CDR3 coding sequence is TGTGCCAGCAACGCTGGACAGGGGGTCTCTGGAAACACCATATATTTT. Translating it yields CASNAGQGVSGNTIYF.

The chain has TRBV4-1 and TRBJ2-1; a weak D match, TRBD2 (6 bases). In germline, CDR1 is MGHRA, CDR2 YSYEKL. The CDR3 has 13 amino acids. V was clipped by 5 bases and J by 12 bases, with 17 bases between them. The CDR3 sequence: CASSIPTRVGQFF. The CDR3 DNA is TGCGCCAGCAGCATCCCGACTAGGGTCGGGCAGTTCTTC.

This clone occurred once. CDR3 coding DNA: TGTGCCAGTATTGGACACCCGAACACTGAAGCTTTCTTT. The encoded protein is CASIGHPNTEAFF. V is TRBV19 and J is TRBJ1-1, with D tentatively TRBD1 (5 bases). Deletions cut 7 bases from V and 1 base from J, with 10 bases between. CDR3 length equals 13 residues. In germline, CDR1 is LNHDA, CDR2 SQIVND (reference sequence).

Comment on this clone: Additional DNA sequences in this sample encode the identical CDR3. CDR3 protein: CASSLLAGAYNEQFF. CDR3 DNA sequence: TGTGCCAGCAGTTTATTAGCGGGGGCTTACAATGAGCAGTTCTTC. V usage is TRBV27 and J usage is TRBJ2-1; TRBD2 matches at 9 bases. The V segment lost 1 base and the J segment 4 bases; nucleotides outside the gene matches: 2. The germline V gene has CDR1 MNHEY and CDR2 SMNVEV (reference sequence). This CDR3 is built from 15 residues.

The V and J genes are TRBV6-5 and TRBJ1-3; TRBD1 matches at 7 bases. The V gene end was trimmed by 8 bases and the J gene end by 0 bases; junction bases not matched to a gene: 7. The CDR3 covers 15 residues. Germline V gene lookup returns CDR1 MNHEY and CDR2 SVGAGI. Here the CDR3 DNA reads TGTGCCAGCTCCGGGACAGCTCTCTCTGGAAACACCATATATTTT. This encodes CASSGTALSGNTIYF.

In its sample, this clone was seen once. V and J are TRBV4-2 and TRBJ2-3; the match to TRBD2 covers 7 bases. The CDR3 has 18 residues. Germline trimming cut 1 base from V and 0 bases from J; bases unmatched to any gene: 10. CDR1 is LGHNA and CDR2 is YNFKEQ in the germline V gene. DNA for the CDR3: TGTGCCAGCAGCCAAGGGACGGGGGGACTATCTAGCACAGATACGCAGTATTTT. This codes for CASSQGTGGLSSTDTQYF.

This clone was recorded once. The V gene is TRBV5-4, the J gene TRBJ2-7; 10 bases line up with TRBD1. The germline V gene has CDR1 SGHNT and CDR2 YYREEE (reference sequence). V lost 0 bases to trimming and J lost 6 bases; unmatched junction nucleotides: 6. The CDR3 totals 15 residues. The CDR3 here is CASSLGDRGIGEQYF. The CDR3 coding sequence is TGTGCCAGCAGCTTGGGGGACAGGGGAATCGGCGAGCAGTACTTC.

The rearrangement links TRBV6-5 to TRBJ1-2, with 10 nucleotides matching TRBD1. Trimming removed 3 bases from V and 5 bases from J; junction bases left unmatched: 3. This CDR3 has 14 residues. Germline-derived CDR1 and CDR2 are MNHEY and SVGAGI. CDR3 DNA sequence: TGTGCCAGCAGTTATTCGGACAGGGGGTATGGCTACACCTTC. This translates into CASSYSDRGYGYTF.

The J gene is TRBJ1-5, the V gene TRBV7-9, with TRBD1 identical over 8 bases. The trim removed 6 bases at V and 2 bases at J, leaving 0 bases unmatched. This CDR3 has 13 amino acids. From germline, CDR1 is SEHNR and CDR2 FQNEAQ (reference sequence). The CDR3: CASRQGGNQPQHF. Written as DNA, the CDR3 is TGTGCCAGCAGACAGGGGGGCAATCAGCCCCAGCATTTT.

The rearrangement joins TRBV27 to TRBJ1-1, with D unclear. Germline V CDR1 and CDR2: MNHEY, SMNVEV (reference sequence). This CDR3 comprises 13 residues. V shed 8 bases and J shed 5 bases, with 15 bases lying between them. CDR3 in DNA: TGTGCCAGCGCGCTGAGCCAGGTGACTGAAGCTTTCTTT. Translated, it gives CASALSQVTEAFF.

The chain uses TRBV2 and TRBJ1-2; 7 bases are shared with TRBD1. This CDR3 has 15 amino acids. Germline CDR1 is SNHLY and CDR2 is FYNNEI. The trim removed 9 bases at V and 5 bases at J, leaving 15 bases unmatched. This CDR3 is CARFSLQGVAYGYTF. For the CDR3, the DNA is TGTGCCAGATTTAGTCTTCAGGGGGTAGCATATGGCTACACCTTC. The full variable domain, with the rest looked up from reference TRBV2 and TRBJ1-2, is EPEVTQTPSHQVTQMGQEVILRCVPISNHLYFYWYRQILGQKVEFLVSFYNNEISEKSEIFDDQFSVERPDGSNFTLKIRSTKLEDSAMYFCARFSLQGVAYGYTFGSGTRLTVV.

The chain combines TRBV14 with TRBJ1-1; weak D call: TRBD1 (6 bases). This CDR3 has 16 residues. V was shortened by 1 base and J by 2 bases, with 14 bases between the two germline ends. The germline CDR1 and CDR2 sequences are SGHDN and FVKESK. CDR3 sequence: CASSQVEAGVNTEAFF. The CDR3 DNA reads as TGTGCCAGCAGCCAAGTGGAGGCAGGGGTTAACACTGAAGCTTTCTTT.